The clone carrying this T cell receptor (beta chain) appeared a single time. The data were obtained in a study of T cell responses to AZD1222 COVID-19 vaccine. Measured with immunoSEQ multiplex PCR; TCRdb has only the in-frame clones, and not every one. The sample lists 110,000 to 150,000 clones; approximately 90% were seen once. Germline V gene data show CDR1 as SGHTS and CDR2 as YDEGEE. This CDR3 spans 13 amino acids. The J segment lost 6 bases and the V segment lost 7 bases, leaving 9 bases of the junction unmatched. The chain has TRBV5-8 and TRBJ2-7; the match to TRBD1 covers 8 bases. The specimen was peripheral blood, collected on day 0 of AZD1222 vaccination. The TCR comes from an adult in good health. The CDR3 loop is CASGNQGAGEQYF. DNA of the CDR3: TGTGCCAGCGGGAACCAGGGGGCGGGCGAGCAGTACTTC.